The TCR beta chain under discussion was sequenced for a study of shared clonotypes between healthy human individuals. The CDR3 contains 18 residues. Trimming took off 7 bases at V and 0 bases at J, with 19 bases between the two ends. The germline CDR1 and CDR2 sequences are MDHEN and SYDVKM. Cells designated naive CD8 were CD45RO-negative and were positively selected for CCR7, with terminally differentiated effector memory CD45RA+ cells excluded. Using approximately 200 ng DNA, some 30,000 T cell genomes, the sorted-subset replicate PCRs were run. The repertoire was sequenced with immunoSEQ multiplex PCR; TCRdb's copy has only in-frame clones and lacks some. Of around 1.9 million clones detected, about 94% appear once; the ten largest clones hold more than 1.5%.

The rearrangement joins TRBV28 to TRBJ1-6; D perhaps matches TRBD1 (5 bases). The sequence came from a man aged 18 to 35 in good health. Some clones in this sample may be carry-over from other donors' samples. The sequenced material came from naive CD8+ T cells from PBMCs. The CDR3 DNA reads TGTGCCAGCACAAGGGGTCCCTTAGAGGCCTCCTATAATTCACCCCTCCACTTT. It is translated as CASTRGPLEASYNSPLHF.